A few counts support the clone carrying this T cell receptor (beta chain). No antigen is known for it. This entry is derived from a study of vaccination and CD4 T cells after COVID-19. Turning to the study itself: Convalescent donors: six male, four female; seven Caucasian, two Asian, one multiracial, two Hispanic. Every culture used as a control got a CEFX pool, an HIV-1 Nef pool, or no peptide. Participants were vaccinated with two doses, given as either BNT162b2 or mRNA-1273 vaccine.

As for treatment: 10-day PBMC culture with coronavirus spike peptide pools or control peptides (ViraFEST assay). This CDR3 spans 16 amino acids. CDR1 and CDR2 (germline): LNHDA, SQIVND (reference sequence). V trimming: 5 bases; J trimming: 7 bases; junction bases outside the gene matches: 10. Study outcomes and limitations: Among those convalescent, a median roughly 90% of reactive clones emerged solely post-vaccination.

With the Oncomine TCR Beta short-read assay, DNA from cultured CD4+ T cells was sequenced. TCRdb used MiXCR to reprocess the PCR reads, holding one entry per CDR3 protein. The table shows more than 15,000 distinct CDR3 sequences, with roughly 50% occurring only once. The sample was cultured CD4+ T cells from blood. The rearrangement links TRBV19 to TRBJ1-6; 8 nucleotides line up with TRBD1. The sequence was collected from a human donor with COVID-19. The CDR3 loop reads CASSARTGTGNSPLHF. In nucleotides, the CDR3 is TGTGCCAGTAGTGCTCGGACAGGGACTGGAAATTCACCCCTCCACTTT.